This T cell receptor (beta chain) was sequenced in a study of blood T cell repertoires in COVID-19. At the level of the study: Sites across the United States, Italy and Spain contributed samples from acute and convalescent COVID-19. T cells, B-cell-depleted T cells, or PBMCs provided the cDNA or gDNA that served as material.

The CDR3 has 14 residues. The J segment lost 7 bases and the V segment lost 5 bases, leaving 5 bases of the junction unmatched. Germline loops: CDR1 MGHRA, CDR2 YSYEKL. This clone was seen a handful of times. Original processing methods: Cell counts per sample came from amplifying reference gene primers. TCRdb keeps only in-frame clones here, not all; method: immunoSEQ multiplex PCR. That table is the source of V, J and clone size, and D and trimming were worked out from the DNA. The sample consists of about 240,000 clones, over 65% of them appearing once. The specimen was peripheral blood. The clonotype comes from a woman aged 80 or over with acute or convalescent COVID-19. The rearrangement joins TRBV4-1 to TRBJ2-1; 10 positions agree with TRBD1. As DNA, the CDR3 is TGCGCCAGCAGCAGGGACAGGGGTAGGAATGAGCAGTTCTTC. Encoded protein: CASSRDRGRNEQFF.